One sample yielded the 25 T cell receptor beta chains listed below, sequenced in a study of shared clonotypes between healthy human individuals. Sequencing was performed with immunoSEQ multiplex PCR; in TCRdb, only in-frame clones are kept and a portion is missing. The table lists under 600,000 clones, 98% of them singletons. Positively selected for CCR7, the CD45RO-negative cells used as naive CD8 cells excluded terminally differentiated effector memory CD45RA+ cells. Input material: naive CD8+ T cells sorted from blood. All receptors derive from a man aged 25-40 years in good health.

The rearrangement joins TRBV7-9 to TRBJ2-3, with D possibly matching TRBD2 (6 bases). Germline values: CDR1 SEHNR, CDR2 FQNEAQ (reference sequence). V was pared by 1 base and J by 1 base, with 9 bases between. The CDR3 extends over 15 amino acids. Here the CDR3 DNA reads TGTGCCAGCAGCTTAGTGGTAGCGGGCACAGATACGCAGTATTTT. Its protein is CASSLVVAGTDTQYF.

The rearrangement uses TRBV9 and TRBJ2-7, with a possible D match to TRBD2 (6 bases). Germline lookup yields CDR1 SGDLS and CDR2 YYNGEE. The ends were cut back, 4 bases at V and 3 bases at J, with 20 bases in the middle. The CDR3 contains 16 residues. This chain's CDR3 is CASSPAAGRLSYEQYF. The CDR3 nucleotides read TGTGCCAGCAGCCCAGCTGCGGGACGGCTGAGCTACGAGCAGTACTTC.

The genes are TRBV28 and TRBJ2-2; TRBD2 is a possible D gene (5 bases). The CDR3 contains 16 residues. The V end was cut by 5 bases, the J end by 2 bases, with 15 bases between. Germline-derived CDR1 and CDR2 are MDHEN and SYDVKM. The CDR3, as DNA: TGTGCCAGCAGTCCCAGACTGGACTTCAACACCGGGGAGCTGTTTTTT. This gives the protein CASSPRLDFNTGELFF.

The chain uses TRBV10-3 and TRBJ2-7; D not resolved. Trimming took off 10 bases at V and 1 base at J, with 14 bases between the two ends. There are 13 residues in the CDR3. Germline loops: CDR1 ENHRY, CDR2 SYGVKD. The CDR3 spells CATCRLESYEQYF. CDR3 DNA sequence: TGTGCCACCTGTAGACTCGAATCCTACGAGCAGTACTTC.

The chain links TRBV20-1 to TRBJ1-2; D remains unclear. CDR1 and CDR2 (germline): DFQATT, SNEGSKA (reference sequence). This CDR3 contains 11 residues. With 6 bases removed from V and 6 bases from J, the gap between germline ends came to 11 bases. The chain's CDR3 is CSAESRDGYTF. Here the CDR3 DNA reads TGCAGTGCCGAAAGCCGGGATGGCTACACCTTC.

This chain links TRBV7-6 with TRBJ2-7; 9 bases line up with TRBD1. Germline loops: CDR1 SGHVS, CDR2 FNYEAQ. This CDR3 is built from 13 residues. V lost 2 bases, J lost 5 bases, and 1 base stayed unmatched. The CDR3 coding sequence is TGTGCCAGCAGCTTATGGGACAGGGACGAGCAGTACTTC. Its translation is CASSLWDRDEQYF.

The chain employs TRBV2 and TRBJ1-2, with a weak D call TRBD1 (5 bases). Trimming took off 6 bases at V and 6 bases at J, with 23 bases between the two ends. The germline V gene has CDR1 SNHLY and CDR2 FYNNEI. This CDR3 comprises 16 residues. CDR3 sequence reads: CASRSRDSGTKHGYTF. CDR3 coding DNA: TGTGCCAGCAGAAGCCGGGACTCAGGGACTAAACATGGCTACACCTTC.

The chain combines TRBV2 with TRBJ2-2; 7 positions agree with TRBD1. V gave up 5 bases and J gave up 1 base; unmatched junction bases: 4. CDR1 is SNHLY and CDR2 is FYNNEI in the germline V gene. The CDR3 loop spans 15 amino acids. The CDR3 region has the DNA TGTGCCAGCAGTTCGGGACAGCTGAACACCGGGGAGCTGTTTTTT. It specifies CASSSGQLNTGELFF.

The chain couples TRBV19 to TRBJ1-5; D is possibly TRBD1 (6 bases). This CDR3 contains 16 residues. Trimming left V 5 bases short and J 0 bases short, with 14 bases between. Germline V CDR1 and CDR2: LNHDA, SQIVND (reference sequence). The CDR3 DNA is TGTGCCAGTAGTGCGGGACACCCGATTAGCAATCAGCCCCAGCATTTT. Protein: CASSAGHPISNQPQHF.

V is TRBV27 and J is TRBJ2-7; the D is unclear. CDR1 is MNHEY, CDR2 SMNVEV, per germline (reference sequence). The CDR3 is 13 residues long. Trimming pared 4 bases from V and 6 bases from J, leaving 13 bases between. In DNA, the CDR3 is TGTGCCAGCAGTTCCCTAATCTCGCTCGAGCAGTACTTC. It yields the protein CASSSLISLEQYF.

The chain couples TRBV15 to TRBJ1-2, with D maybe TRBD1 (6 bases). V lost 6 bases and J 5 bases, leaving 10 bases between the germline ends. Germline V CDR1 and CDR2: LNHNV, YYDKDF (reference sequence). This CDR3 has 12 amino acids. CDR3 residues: CATSSDSYGYTF. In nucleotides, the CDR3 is TGTGCCACCAGTTCGGACAGTTATGGCTACACCTTC.

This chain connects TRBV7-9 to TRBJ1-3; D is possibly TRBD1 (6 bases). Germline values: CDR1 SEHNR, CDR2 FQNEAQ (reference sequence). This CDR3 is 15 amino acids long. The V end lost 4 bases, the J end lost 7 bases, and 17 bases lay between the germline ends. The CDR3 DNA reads TGTGCCAGCAGCTCTCCGAGGGGGGAGGTGAACACCATATATTTT. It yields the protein CASSSPRGEVNTIYF.

The CDR3 nucleotides are TGTGCCAGTAGTTTAGCGGGCCGGTTGGACGAGCAGTACTTC. It specifies CASSLAGRLDEQYF. This chain links TRBV19 with TRBJ2-7; 7 nucleotides align to TRBD2. The V and J ends lost 5 bases and 5 bases, in that order; junction bases with no gene match: 9. The CDR3 covers 14 residues. The germline CDR1 and CDR2 sequences are LNHDA and SQIVND (reference sequence).

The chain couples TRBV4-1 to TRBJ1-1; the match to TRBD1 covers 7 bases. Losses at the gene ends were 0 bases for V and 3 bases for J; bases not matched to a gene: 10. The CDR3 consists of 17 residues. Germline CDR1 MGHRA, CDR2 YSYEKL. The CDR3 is CASSQEFRGGRDTEAFF. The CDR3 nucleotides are TGCGCCAGCAGCCAAGAATTCAGGGGGGGTAGGGACACTGAAGCTTTCTTT.

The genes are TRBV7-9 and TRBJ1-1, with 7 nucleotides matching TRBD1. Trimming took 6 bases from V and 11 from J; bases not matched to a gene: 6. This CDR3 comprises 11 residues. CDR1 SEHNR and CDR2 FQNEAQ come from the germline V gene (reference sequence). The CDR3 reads CASSLGQKAFF. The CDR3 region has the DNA TGTGCCAGCAGTTTGGGACAGAAGGCTTTCTTT.

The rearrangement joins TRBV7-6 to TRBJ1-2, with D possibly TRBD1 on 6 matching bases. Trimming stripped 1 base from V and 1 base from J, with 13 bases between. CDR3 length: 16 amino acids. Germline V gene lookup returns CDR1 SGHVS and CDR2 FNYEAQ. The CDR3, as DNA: TGTGCCAGCAGCTTAGTAGAGAACAGGGATAACTATGGCTACACCTTC. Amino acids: CASSLVENRDNYGYTF.

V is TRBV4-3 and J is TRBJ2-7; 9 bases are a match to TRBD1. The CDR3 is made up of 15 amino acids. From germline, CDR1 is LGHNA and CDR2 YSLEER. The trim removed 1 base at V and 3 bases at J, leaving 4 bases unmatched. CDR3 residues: CASSQAGTGNYEQYF. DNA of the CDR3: TGCGCCAGCAGCCAAGCTGGGACAGGGAACTACGAGCAGTACTTC.

The CDR3 bases are TGTGCCAGCAGTGAAGGGGTCTCTGGAAACACCATATATTTT. Translated, it gives CASSEGVSGNTIYF. The J gene is TRBJ1-3, the V gene TRBV25-1; no firm D call. V was clipped by 2 bases and J by 0 bases, with 5 bases between them. CDR1 is MGHDK and CDR2 is SYGVNS in the germline V gene. There are 14 residues in the CDR3.

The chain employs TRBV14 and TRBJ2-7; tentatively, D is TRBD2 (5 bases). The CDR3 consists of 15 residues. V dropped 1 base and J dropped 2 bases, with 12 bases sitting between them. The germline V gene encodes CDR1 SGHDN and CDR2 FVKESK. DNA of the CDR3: TGTGCCAGCAGCCAAGTCGGGGAGAGGGCCTACGAGCAGTACTTC. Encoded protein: CASSQVGERAYEQYF.

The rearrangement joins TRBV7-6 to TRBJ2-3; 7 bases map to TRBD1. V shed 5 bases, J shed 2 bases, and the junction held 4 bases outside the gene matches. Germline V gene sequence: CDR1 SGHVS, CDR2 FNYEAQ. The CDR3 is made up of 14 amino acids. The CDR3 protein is CASSPTGPTDTQYF. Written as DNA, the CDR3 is TGTGCCAGCAGCCCGACAGGGCCCACAGATACGCAGTATTTT.

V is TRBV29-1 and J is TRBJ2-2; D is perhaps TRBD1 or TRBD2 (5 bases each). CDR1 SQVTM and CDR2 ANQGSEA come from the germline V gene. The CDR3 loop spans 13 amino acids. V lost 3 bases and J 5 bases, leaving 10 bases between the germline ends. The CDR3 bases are TGCAGCGTTGAGGCAGGGAGTACCGGGGAGCTGTTTTTT. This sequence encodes CSVEAGSTGELFF.

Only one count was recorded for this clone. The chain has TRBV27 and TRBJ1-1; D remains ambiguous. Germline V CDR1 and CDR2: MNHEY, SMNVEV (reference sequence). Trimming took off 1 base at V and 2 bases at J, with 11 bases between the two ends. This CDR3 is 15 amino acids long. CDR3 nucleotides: TGTGCCAGCAGTTTATATCCCAGTGGTAACACTGAAGCTTTCTTT. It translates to CASSLYPSGNTEAFF.

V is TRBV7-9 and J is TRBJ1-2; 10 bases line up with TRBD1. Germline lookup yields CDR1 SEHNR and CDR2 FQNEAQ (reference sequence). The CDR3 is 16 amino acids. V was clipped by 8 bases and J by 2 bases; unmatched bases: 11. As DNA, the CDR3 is TGTGCCAGCTCTGGGACAGGGGATCCCTCAAACTATGGCTACACCTTC. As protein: CASSGTGDPSNYGYTF. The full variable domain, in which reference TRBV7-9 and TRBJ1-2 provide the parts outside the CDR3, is DTGVSQNPRHKITKRGQNVTFRCDPISEHNRLYWYRQTLGQGPEFLTYFQNEAQLEKSRLLSDRFSAERPKGSFSTLEIQRTEQGDSAMYLCASSGTGDPSNYGYTFGSGTRLTVV.

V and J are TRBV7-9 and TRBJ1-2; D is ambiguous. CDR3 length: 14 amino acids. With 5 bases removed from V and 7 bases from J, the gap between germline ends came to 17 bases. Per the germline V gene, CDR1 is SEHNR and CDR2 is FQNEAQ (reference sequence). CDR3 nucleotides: TGTGCCAGCAGCCCCTCGGGAGAATTGAGTGGCTACACCTTC. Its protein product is CASSPSGELSGYTF. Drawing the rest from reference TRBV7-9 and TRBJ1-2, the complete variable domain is DTGVSQNPRHKITKRGQNVTFRCDPISEHNRLYWYRQTLGQGPEFLTYFQNEAQLEKSRLLSDRFSAERPKGSFSTLEIQRTEQGDSAMYLCASSPSGELSGYTFGSGTRLTVV.

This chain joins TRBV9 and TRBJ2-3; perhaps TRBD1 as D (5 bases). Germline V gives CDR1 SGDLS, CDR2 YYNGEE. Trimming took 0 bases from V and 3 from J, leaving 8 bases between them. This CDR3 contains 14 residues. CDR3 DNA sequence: TGTGCCAGCAGCGTAGAGGCAGGGACAGATACGCAGTATTTT. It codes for CASSVEAGTDTQYF.